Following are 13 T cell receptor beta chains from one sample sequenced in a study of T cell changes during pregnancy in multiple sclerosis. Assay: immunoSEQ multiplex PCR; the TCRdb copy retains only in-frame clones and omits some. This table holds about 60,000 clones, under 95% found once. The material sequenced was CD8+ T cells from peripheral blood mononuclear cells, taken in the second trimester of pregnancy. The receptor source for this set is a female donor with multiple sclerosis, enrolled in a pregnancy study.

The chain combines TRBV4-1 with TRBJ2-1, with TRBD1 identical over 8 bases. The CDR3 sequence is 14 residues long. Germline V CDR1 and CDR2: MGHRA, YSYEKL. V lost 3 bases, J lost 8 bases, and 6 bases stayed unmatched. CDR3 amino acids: CASSQPDRGDEQFF. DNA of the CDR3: TGCGCCAGCAGCCAGCCTGACAGGGGCGATGAGCAGTTCTTC.

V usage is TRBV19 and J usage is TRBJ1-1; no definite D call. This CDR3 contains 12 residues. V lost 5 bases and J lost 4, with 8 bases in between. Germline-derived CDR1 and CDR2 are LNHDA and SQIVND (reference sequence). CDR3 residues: CASSVGSTEAFF. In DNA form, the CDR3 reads TGTGCCAGTAGTGTCGGGAGCACTGAAGCTTTCTTT.

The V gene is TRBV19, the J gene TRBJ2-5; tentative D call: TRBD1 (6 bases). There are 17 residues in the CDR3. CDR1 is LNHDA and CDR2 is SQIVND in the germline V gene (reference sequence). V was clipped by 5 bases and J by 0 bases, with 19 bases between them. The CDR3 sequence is CASSLDSGAEHQETQYF. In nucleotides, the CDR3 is TGTGCCAGTAGTCTGGACAGCGGAGCGGAGCACCAAGAGACCCAGTACTTC.

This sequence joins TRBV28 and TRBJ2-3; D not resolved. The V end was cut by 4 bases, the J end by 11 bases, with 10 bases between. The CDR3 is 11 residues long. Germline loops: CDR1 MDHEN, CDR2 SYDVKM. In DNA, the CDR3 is TGTGCCAGCAGTTCCCGAGTATTGCAGTATTTT. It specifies CASSSRVLQYF. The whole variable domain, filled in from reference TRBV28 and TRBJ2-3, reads DVKVTQSSRYLVKRTGEKVFLECVQDMDHENMFWYRQDPGLGLRLIYFSYDVKMKEKGDIPEGYSVSREKKERFSLILESASTNQTSMYLCASSSRVLQYFGPGTRLTVL.

The CDR3 region has the DNA TGTGCCAGCAGTGAAGGACTTGTCTACGAGCAGTACTTC. This sequence encodes CASSEGLVYEQYF. The rearrangement links TRBV6-1 to TRBJ2-7; D call uncertain. Deletions cut 1 base from V and 3 bases from J, with 7 bases between. Germline CDR1 MNHNS, CDR2 SASEGT. The CDR3 totals 13 residues.

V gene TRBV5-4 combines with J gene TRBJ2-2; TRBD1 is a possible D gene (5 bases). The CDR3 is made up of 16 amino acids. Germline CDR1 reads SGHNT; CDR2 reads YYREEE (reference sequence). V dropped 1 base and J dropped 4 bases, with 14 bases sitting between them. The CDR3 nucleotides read TGTGCCAGCAGCTTGTGGTCTCTGGGGCCCACCGGGGAGCTGTTTTTT. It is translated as CASSLWSLGPTGELFF.

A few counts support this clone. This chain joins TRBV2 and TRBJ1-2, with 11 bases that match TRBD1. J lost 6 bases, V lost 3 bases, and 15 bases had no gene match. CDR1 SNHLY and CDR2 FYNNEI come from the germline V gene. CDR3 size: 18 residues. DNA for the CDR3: TGTGCCAGCAGTGATCTTAAGGACAGGGGGCTGAGGTCGAATGGCTACACCTTC. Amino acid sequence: CASSDLKDRGLRSNGYTF.

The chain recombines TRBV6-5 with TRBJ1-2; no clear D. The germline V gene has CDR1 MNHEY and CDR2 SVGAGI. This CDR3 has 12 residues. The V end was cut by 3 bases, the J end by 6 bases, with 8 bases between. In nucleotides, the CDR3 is TGTGCCAGCAGTTATAACGGGGATGGCTACACCTTC. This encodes CASSYNGDGYTF.

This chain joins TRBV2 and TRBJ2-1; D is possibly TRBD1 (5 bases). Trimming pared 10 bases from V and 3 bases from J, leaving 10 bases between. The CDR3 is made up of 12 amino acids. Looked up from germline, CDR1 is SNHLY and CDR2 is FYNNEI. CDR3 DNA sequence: TGTGCCATCAGGGCCCTCTACAATGAGCAGTTCTTC. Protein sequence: CAIRALYNEQFF. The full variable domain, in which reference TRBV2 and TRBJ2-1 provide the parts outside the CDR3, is EPEVTQTPSHQVTQMGQEVILRCVPISNHLYFYWYRQILGQKVEFLVSFYNNEISEKSEIFDDQFSVERPDGSNFTLKIRSTKLEDSAMYFCAIRALYNEQFFGPGTRLTVL.

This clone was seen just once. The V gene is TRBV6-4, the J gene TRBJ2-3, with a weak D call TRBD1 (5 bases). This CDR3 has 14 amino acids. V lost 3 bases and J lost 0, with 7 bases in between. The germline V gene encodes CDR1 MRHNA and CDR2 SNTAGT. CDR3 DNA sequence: TGTGCCAGCAGTGAGAAGGGGAGCACAGATACGCAGTATTTT. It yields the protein CASSEKGSTDTQYF.

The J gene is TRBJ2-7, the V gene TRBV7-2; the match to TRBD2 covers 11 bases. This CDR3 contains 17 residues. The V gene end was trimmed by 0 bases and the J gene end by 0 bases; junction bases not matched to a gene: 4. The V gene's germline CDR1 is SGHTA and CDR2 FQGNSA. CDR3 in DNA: TGTGCCAGCAGCTTAGCCCTAGCGGGAGGCCTCTCCTACGAGCAGTACTTC. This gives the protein CASSLALAGGLSYEQYF.

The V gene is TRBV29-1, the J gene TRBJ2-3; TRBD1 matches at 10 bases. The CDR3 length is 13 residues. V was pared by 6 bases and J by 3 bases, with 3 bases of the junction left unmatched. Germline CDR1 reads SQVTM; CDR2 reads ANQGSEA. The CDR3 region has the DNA TGCAGCGTGACAGGGGGCTTTACAGATACGCAGTATTTT. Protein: CSVTGGFTDTQYF.

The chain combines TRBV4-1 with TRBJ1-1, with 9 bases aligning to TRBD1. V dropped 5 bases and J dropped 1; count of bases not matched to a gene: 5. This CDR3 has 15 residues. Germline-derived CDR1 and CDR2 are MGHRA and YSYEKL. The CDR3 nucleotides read TGCGCCAGCAGCACCGACAGGGGGAAGAACACTGAAGCTTTCTTT. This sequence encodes CASSTDRGKNTEAFF.